This T cell receptor beta chain is from a study of T cell repertoires in cytomegalovirus infection. As for the study in general: TCR beta signatures that were public indicated CMV infection and matching HLA type. Study outcomes and limitations: Of the TCR beta families, the public ones yielded a cumulative frequency that identified carriers of CMV plus the relevant HLA. There were HLA-C-restricted CMV-specific TCR beta clonotypes dominating the ex vivo response.

TCRdb re-derived calls from the reads in MiXCR, one entry per CDR3 protein. Of 100,000 to 150,000 distinct CDR3 sequences listed, roughly a quarter are singletons. Looked up from germline, CDR1 is SGHVS and CDR2 is FNYEAQ. Trimming took 5 bases from V and 1 from J; bases not matched to a gene: 7. This CDR3 spans 16 amino acids. This clonotype was observed many times. Antigen: not known. The sequenced material came from PBMCs, sequenced either directly or after in vitro stimulation (not recorded which). This TCR derives from a human donor in good health (CMV status not recorded). Some clones in this sample may be carry-over from other donors' samples. This chain joins TRBV7-6 and TRBJ2-1; TRBD2 matches at 8 bases. This chain's CDR3 is CASSGGSGVSYNEQFF. The CDR3 DNA follows: TGTGCCAGCAGCGGGGGTAGCGGGGTATCCTACAATGAGCAGTTCTTC.